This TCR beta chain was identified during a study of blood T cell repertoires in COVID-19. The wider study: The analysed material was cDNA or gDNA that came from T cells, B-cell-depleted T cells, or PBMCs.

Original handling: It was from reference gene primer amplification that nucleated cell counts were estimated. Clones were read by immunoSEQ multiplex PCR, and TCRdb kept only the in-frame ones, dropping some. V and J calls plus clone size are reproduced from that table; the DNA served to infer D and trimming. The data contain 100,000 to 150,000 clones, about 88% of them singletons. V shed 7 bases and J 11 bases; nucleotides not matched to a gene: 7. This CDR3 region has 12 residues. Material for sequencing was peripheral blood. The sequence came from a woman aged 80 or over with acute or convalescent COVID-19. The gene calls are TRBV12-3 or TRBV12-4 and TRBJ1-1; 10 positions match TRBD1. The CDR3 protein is CASTTGGGSAFF. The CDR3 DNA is TGTGCCAGCACGACAGGGGGCGGGTCGGCTTTCTTT.